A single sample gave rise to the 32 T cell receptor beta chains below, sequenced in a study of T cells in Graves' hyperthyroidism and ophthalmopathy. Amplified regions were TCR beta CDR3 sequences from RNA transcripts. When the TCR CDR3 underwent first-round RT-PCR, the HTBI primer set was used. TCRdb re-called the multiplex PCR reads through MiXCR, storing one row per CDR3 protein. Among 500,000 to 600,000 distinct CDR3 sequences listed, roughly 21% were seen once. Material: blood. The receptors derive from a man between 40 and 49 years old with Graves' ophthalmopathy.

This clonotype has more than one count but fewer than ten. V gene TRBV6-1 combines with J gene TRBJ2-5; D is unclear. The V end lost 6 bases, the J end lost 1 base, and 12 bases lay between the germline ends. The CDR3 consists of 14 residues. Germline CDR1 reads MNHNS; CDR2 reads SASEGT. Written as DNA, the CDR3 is TGTGCCAGCAGACCCTCCCTAATCCAAGAGACCCAGTACTTC. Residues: CASRPSLIQETQYF.

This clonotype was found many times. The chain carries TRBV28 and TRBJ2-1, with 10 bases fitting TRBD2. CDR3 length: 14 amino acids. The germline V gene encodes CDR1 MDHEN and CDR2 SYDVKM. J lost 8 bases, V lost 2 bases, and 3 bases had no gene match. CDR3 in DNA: TGTGCCAGCAGTTTACCCGGGACTAGCGATGAGCAGTTCTTC. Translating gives CASSLPGTSDEQFF.

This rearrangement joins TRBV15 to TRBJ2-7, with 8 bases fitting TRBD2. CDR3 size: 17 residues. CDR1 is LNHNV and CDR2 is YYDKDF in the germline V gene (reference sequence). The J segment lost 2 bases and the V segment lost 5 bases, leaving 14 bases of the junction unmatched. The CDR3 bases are TGTGCCACCAGCTCAACAACGCCTCGGGGGGGGGCCTACGAGCAGTACTTC. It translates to CATSSTTPRGGAYEQYF.

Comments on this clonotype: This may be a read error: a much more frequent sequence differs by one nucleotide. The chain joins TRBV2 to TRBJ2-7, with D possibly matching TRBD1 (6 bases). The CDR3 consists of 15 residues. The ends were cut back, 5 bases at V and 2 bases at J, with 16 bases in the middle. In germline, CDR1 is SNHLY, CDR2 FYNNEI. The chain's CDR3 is CASSTDRLGAYEQYF. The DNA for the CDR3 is TGTGCCAGCAGTACTGACAGGCTGGGTGCCTACGAGCAGTACTTC.

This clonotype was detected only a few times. The CDR3 protein is CASSSKREGPGDTQYF. The CDR3 bases are TGTGCCAGCAGTTCTAAGCGGGAGGGCCCGGGGGATACGCAGTATTTT. The V gene is TRBV27, the J gene TRBJ2-3; 10 nucleotides align to TRBD2. V was pared by 4 bases and J by 6 bases, with 10 bases of the junction left unmatched. This CDR3 comprises 16 residues. Germline lookup yields CDR1 MNHEY and CDR2 SMNVEV (reference sequence).

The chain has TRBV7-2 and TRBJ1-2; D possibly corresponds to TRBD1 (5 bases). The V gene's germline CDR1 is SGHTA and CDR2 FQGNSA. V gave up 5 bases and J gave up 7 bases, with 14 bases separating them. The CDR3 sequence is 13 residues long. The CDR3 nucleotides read TGTGCCAGCAGCCCGGGGGTGAATCGTGGCTACACCTTC. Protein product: CASSPGVNRGYTF.

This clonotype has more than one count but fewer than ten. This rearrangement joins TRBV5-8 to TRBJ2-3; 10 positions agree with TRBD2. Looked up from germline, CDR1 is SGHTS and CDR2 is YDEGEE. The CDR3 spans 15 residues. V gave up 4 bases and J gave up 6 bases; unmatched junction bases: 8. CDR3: CASSPSQRGGDTQYF. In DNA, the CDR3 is TGTGCCAGCAGCCCTAGCCAGCGGGGGGGGGATACGCAGTATTTT.

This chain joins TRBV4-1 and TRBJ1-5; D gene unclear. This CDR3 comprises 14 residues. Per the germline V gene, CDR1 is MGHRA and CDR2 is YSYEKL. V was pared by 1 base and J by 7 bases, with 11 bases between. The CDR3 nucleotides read TGCGCCAGCAGCCAAGTTACGAGGGCGCAGCCCCAGCATTTT. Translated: CASSQVTRAQPQHF.

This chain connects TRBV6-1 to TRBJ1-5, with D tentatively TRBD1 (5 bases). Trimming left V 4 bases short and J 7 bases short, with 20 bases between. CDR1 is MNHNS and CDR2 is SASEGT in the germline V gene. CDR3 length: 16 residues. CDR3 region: CASSGAVPGAPQPQHF. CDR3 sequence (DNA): TGTGCCAGCAGTGGAGCGGTCCCCGGGGCCCCGCAGCCCCAGCATTTT.

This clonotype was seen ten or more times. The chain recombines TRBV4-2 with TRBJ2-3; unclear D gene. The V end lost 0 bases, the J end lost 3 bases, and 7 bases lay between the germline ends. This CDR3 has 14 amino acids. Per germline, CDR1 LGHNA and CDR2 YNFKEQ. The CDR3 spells CASSQDRATDTQYF. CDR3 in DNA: TGTGCCAGCAGCCAAGATCGGGCAACAGATACGCAGTATTTT.

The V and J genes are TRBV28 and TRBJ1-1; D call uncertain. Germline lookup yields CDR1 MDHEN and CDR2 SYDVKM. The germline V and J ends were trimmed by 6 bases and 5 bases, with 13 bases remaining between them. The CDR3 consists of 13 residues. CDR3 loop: CASREGRSTEAFF. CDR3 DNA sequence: TGTGCCAGCAGAGAAGGGCGGAGTACTGAAGCTTTCTTT.

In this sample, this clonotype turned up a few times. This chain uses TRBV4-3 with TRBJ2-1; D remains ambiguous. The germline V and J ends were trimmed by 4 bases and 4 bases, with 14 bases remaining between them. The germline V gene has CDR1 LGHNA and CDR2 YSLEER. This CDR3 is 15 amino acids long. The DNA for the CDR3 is TGCGCCAGCAGCCCCCTGAGTCGGACGTACAATGAGCAGTTCTTC. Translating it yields CASSPLSRTYNEQFF.

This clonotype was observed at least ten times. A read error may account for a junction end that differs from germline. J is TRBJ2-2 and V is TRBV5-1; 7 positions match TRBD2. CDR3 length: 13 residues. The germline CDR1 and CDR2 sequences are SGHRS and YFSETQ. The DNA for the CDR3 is TGTGCCAGCAGTTCGGGAGGTACCGGGGAGCTGTTTTTT. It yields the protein CASSSGGTGELFF.

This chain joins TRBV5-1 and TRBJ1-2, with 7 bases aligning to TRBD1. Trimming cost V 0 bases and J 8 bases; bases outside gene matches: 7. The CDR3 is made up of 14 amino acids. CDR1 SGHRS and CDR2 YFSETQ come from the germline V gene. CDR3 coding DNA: TGCGCCAGCAGCTTGGAGGCAGGGGGAAGCGGCTACACCTTC. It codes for CASSLEAGGSGYTF.

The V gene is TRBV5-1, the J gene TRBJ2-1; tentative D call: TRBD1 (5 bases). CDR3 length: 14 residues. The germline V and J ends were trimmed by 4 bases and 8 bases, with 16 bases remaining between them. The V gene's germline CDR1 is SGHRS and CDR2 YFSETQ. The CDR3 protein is CASSPSGSADEQFF. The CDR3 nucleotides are TGCGCCAGCAGCCCCTCAGGGTCTGCGGATGAGCAGTTCTTC.

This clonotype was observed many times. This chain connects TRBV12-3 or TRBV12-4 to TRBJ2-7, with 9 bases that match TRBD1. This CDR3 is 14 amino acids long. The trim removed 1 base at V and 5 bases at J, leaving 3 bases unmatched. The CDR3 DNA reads TGTGCCAGCAGTTTAGTAACAGGGGGCAACGAGCAGTACTTC. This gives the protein CASSLVTGGNEQYF.

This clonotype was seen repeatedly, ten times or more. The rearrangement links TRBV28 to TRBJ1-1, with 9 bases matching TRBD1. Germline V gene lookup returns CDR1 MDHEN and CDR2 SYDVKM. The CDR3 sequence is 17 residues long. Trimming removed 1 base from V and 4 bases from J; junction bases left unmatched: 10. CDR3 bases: TGTGCCAGCAGTTTATCGGGGGTAGGACAGGGGCGCACTGAAGCTTTCTTT. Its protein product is CASSLSGVGQGRTEAFF.

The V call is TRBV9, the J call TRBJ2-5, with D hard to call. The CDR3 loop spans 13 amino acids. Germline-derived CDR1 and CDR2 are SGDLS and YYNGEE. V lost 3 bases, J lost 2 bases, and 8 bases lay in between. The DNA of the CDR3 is TGTGCCAGCAGCGGTCGGACGCAAGAGACCCAGTACTTC. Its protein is CASSGRTQETQYF.

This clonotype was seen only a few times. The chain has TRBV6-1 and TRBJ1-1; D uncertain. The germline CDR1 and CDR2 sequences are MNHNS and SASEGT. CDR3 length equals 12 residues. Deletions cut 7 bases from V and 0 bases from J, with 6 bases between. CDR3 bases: TGTGCCAGCACCACGATGAACACTGAAGCTTTCTTT. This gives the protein CASTTMNTEAFF.

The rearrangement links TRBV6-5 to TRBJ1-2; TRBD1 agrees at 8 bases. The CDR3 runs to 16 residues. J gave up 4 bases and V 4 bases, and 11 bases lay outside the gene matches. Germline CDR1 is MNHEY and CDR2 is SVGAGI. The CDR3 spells CASSWAGGEEFYGYTF. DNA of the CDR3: TGTGCCAGCAGTTGGGCAGGGGGCGAAGAATTCTATGGCTACACCTTC.

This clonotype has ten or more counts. CDR3: CASSLPGTQTHEQYF. The CDR3 nucleotides read TGTGCCAGCAGTTTACCCGGGACTCAGACGCACGAGCAGTACTTC. The V gene is TRBV28, the J gene TRBJ2-7; the D gene is possibly TRBD2 (6 bases). The germline V gene has CDR1 MDHEN and CDR2 SYDVKM. The length of the CDR3 is 15 residues. The germline V and J ends were trimmed by 2 bases and 5 bases, with 16 bases remaining between them.

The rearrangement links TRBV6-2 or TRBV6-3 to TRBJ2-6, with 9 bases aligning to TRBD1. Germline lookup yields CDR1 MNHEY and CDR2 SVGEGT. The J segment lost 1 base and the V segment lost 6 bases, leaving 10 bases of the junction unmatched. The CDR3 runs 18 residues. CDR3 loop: CASRLGQGTQSGANVLTF. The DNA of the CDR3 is TGTGCCAGCAGACTGGGACAGGGAACGCAATCTGGGGCCAACGTCCTGACTTTC.

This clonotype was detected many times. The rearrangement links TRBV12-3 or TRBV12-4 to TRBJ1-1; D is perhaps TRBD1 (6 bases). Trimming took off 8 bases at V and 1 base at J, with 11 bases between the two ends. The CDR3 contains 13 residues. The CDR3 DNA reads TGTGCCAGCTCACGACAGGAGAACACTGAAGCTTTCTTT. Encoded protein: CASSRQENTEAFF.

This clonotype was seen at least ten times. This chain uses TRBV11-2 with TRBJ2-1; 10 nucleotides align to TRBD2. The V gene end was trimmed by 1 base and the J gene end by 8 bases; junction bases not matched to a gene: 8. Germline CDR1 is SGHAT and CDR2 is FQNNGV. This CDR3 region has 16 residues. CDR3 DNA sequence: TGTGCCAGCAGCTTAGCGGGGGGAGCGGGAGGGGATGAGCAGTTCTTC. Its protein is CASSLAGGAGGDEQFF.

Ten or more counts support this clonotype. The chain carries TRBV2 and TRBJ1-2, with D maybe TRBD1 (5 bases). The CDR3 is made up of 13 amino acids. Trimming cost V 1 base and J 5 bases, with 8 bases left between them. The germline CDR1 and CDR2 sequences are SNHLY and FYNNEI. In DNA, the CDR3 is TGTGCCAGCAGTGAAGAGGGGTTGTATGGCTACACCTTC. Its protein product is CASSEEGLYGYTF.

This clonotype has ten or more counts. Here the CDR3 DNA reads TGTGCCAGCAGCTCGAAACTAGCGGGGGGGCCCTACGAGCAGTACTTC. Its translation: CASSSKLAGGPYEQYF. The chain uses TRBV3-1 and TRBJ2-7; the match to TRBD2 covers 13 bases. Looked up from germline, CDR1 is LGHDT and CDR2 is YNNKEL (reference sequence). This CDR3 comprises 16 residues. V gave up 5 bases and J gave up 2 bases; unmatched junction bases: 6.

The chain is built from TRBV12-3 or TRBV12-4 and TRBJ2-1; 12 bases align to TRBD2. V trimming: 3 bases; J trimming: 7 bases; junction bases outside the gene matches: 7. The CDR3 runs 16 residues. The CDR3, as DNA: TGTGCCAGCAGTTTTAATCCCGGACTAGCGGGGAATGAGCAGTTCTTC. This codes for CASSFNPGLAGNEQFF.

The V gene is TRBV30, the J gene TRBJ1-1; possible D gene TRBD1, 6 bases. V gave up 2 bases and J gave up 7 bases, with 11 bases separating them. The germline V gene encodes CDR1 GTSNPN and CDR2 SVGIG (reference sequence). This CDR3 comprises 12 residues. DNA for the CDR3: TGTGCCTGGAGTCCCCCAGGGGTTGAAGCTTTCTTT. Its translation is CAWSPPGVEAFF. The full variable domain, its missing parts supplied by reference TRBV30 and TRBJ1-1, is SQTIHQWPATLVQPVGSPLSLECTVEGTSNPNLYWYRQAAGRGLQLLFYSVGIGQISSEVPQNLSASRPQDRQFILSSKKLLLSDSGFYLCAWSPPGVEAFFGQGTRLTVV.

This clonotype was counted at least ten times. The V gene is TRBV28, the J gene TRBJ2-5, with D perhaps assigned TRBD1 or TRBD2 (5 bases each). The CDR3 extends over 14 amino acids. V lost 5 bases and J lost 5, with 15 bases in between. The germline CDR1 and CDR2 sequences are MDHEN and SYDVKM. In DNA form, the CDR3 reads TGTGCCAGCAGTCACGGGACGGTGATGGAGACCCAGTACTTC. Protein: CASSHGTVMETQYF.

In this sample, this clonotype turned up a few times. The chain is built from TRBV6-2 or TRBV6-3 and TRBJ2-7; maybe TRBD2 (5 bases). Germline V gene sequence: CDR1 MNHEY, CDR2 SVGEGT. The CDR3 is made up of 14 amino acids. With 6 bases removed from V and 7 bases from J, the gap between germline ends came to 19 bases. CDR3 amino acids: CASRPERLAVEQYF. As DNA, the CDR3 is TGTGCCAGCAGGCCGGAGCGGCTGGCGGTGGAGCAGTACTTC.

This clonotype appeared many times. Written as DNA, the CDR3 is TGTGCCAGCAGCCCCCTTTTTCCATCTAGCGGGAGGGCCTATGAGCAGTTCTTC. As protein: CASSPLFPSSGRAYEQFF. The V call is TRBV7-9, the J call TRBJ2-1, with TRBD2 identical over 12 bases. V trimming: 5 bases; J trimming: 8 bases; junction bases outside the gene matches: 16. In germline, CDR1 is SEHNR, CDR2 FQNEAQ (reference sequence). This CDR3 is built from 18 residues.

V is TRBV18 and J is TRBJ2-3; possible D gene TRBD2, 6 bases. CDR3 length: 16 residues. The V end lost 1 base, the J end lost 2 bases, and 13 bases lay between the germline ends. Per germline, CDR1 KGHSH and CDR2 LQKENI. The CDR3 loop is CASSPRGERTTDTQYF. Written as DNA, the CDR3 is TGTGCCAGCTCACCACGGGGGGAGCGGACCACAGATACGCAGTATTTT.